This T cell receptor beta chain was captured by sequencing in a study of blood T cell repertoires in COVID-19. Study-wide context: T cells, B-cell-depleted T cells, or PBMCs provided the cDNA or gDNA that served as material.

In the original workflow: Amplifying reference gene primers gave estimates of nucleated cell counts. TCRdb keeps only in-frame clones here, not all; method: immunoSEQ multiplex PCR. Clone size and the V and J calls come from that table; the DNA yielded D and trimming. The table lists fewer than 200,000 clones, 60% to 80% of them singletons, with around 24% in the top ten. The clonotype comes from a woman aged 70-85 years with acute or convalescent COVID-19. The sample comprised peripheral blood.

CDR3 DNA: TGCGCCAGCAGCCAAGATCAGACGGGTTCCTACAATGAGCAGTTCTTC. The encoded protein is CASSQDQTGSYNEQFF. The chain has TRBV4-1 and TRBJ2-1; D uncertain. The CDR3 covers 16 residues. The V gene lost 0 bases and the J gene lost 1 base, with 10 bases spanning the gap. The germline V gene encodes CDR1 MGHRA and CDR2 YSYEKL.